This T cell receptor beta chain was obtained from a study of CD8 T cells in Susac syndrome. RNA amounts of roughly 0.5 to 1 ug underwent reverse transcription with random hexamers. Each CDR3 protein is one row after TCRdb ran MiXCR on the immunoSEQ multiplex PCR reads. The sample shows 180,000 or so distinct CDR3 sequences, around 95% of them seen only once. The CDR3 runs to 16 residues. Trimming cost V 6 bases and J 3 bases, with 21 bases left between them. The specimen sequenced was CD4+ T cells from PBMCs. The sequence derives from a human donor in good health. The chain has TRBV12-3 or TRBV12-4 and TRBJ2-7; TRBD2 might be the D (6 bases). Here the CDR3 reads CASSLRVGGDHYEQYF. In DNA, the CDR3 is TGTGCCAGCAGCCTCAGGGTTGGCGGGGACCACTACGAGCAGTACTTC.